One and the same sample provided the 10 T cell receptor beta chains below, sequenced in a study of blood T cell repertoires in COVID-19. Data came from immunoSEQ multiplex PCR; TCRdb stores just in-frame clones and leaves some out. The repertoire holds around 60,000 clones, with 80% to 85% as singletons. Sequences were obtained from peripheral blood. The receptors derive from a man in his 60s with COVID-19, enrolled during active disease.

This clone was seen a handful of times. V gene TRBV6-5 combines with J gene TRBJ1-2; possible D gene TRBD1, 6 bases. Germline values: CDR1 MNHEY, CDR2 SVGAGI. Trimming took off 0 bases at V and 8 bases at J, with 13 bases between the two ends. This CDR3 is built from 14 residues. CDR3: CASSYSWQGQGYTF. The CDR3 DNA reads TGTGCCAGCAGTTACTCGTGGCAGGGGCAGGGCTACACCTTC.

The chain couples TRBV5-6 to TRBJ2-7; 9 bases agree with TRBD1. The CDR3 is 13 residues long. The germline V gene encodes CDR1 SGHDT and CDR2 YYEEEE. V was pared by 4 bases and J by 6 bases, with 5 bases of the junction left unmatched. CDR3 in DNA: TGTGCCAGCAGCCAAGGACAGGGGCTCGAGCAGTACTTC. Its translation is CASSQGQGLEQYF.

The chain is built from TRBV7-9 and TRBJ2-2, with TRBD2 matching over 13 bases. The CDR3 sequence is 17 residues long. The J segment lost 7 bases and the V segment lost 5 bases, leaving 10 bases of the junction unmatched. Germline V gene data show CDR1 as SEHNR and CDR2 as FQNEAQ (reference sequence). CDR3 region: CASSLRLAGGLVGELFF. CDR3 bases: TGTGCCAGCAGCCTTAGACTAGCGGGGGGCCTCGTCGGGGAGCTGTTTTTT.

The V gene is TRBV29-1, the J gene TRBJ1-4; 9 bases map to TRBD1. CDR3 length equals 17 residues. Germline trimming cut 0 bases from V and 3 bases from J; bases unmatched to any gene: 8. Germline V gene lookup returns CDR1 SQVTM and CDR2 ANQGSEA. This chain's CDR3 is CSVEDRQGGIANEKLFF. CDR3 sequence (DNA): TGCAGCGTTGAAGATCGACAGGGGGGTATTGCTAATGAAAAACTGTTTTTT. Drawing the rest from reference TRBV29-1 and TRBJ1-4, the complete variable domain is SAVISQKPSRDICQRGTSLTIQCQVDSQVTMMFWYRQQPGQSLTLIATANQGSEATYESGFVIDKFPISRPNLTFSTLTVSNMSPEDSSIYLCSVEDRQGGIANEKLFFGSGTQLSVL.

CDR3 amino acids: CAGGSGANNEQFF. The CDR3 region has the DNA TGTGCCGGAGGTAGCGGAGCGAACAATGAGCAGTTCTTC. The rearrangement links TRBV21-1 to TRBJ2-1; the table assigns TRBD2, which was not confirmed against the DNA. TRBV21-1 is given as a pseudogene. CDR3 size: 13 residues.

This clone turned up a few times. This sequence joins TRBV27 and TRBJ1-4; 7 nucleotides align to TRBD1. This CDR3 spans 17 amino acids. V gave up 5 bases and J gave up 3 bases; unmatched junction bases: 12. The germline gives CDR1 MNHEY, CDR2 SMNVEV (reference sequence). The CDR3 region has the DNA TGTGCCAGCAGTCAAAGGACAGGAACGAACGCTAATGAAAAACTGTTTTTT. Amino acid sequence: CASSQRTGTNANEKLFF.

The J gene is TRBJ2-1, the V gene TRBV5-1, with D possibly matching TRBD2 (5 bases). The CDR3 runs to 15 residues. V was pared by 0 bases and J by 1 base, with 8 bases between. Germline V lookup: CDR1 SGHRS, CDR2 YFSETQ. The CDR3 protein is CASSLDGGSYNEQFF. Here the CDR3 DNA reads TGCGCCAGCAGCTTGGATGGCGGGTCCTACAATGAGCAGTTCTTC.

This chain links TRBV19 with TRBJ2-7; 7 bases line up with TRBD1. The CDR3 has 15 residues. Germline lookup yields CDR1 LNHDA and CDR2 SQIVND (reference sequence). The ends lost 6 bases at V and 2 bases at J; junction bases unmatched: 10. The CDR3 DNA reads as TGTGCCAGTAGCATCGGCCCTGGGACAGCCTACGAGCAGTACTTC. Translating it yields CASSIGPGTAYEQYF.

This clone occurred once. The rearrangement uses TRBV28 and TRBJ2-7; 7 bases are shared with TRBD1. The germline V gene encodes CDR1 MDHEN and CDR2 SYDVKM. The ends lost 11 bases at V and 3 bases at J; junction bases unmatched: 10. The CDR3 consists of 13 residues. The CDR3 nucleotides are TGTGCCCGCCCATCAGGGACAGTCTACGAGCAGTACTTC. Amino acids: CARPSGTVYEQYF.

This clone occurred once. This chain links TRBV3-1 (or the pseudogene TRBV3-2) with TRBJ1-2; no clear D. The germline gives CDR1 LGHDT, CDR2 YNNKEL (reference sequence). This CDR3 has 12 residues. Trimming removed 5 bases from V and 4 bases from J, with 8 bases in between. CDR3 in amino acids: CASSGGIYGYTF. In nucleotides, the CDR3 is TGTGCCAGCAGCGGAGGTATCTATGGCTACACCTTC.